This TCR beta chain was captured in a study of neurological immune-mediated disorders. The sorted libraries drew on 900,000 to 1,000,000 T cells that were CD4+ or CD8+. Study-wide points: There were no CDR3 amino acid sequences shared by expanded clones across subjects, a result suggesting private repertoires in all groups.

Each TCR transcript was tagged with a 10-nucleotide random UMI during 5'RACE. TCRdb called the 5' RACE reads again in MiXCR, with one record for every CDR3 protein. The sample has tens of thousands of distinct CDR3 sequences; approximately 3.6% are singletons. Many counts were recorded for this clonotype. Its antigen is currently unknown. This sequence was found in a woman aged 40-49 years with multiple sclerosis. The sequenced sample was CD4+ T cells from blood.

The DNA of the CDR3 is TGTGCCAGCAGCCACATAGCCAAAAACATTCAGTACTTC. This codes for CASSHIAKNIQYF. The chain carries TRBV5-8 and TRBJ2-4, with D unresolved. The length of the CDR3 is 13 residues. Germline-derived CDR1 and CDR2 are SGHTS and YDEGEE. V lost 4 bases and J 0 bases, leaving 5 bases between the germline ends.